A selection of T cell receptor beta chains follows, all from one sample in a study of T cell repertoires in cytomegalovirus infection. TCRdb re-analysed the reads in MiXCR, keeping a single row per CDR3 protein. The sample yields under 450,000 distinct CDR3 sequences, 34% seen once. These receptors' antigens are unknown. Specimen: cultured PBMCs, collected from culture after CMV antigen stimulation. Every receptor here comes from a human donor in good health (CMV status not recorded). Some clones in this sample may be carry-over from other donors' samples. CDR3s include the opening cysteine and the closing phenylalanine or tryptophan. A D gene is named only where the DNA matches it firmly. Size is stated for part of the rows, as once, few or many counts, or as a class when the clone is expanded.

J: TRBJ1-4; size: few; D: NA; V: TRBV20-1; DNA: TGCAGTGCTATGGGACCGCTTGATGAAAAACTGTTTTTT; CDR3: CSAMGPLDEKLFF
J: TRBJ2-5; size: few; D: NA; V: TRBV6-2/TRBV6-3; DNA: TGTGCCAGCGGGCGGTGGAATCCAGAGACCCAGTACTTC; CDR3: CASGRWNPETQYF
J: TRBJ2-3; size: NA; D: TRBD1; V: TRBV2; DNA: TGTGCCTCTGGGGACAGGGGAGATACGCAGTATTTT; CDR3: CASGDRGDTQYF
J: TRBJ1-2; size: NA; D: NA; V: TRBV5-5; DNA: TGTGCCAGCAGCTTGGAATCCGGGAGCCCGGATGGCTACACCTTC; CDR3: CASSLESGSPDGYTF
J: TRBJ2-3; size: few; D: NA; V: TRBV20-1; DNA: TGCAGTGCTAAAGACCGGGGTCCAGATACGCAGTATTTT; CDR3: CSAKDRGPDTQYF
J: TRBJ2-5; size: NA; D: TRBD1; V: TRBV18; DNA: TGTGCCAGCTCACCCCGTCGGGACAGGGGGCAAGAGACCCAGTACTTC; CDR3: CASSPRRDRGQETQYF
J: TRBJ2-1; size: few; D: NA; V: TRBV6-2/TRBV6-3; DNA: TGTGCCAGCAGAGTGACACTTGGCGACTCCTACAATGAGCAGTTCTTC; CDR3: CASRVTLGDSYNEQFF
J: TRBJ2-2; size: NA; D: NA; V: TRBV6-2/TRBV6-3; DNA: TGTGCCAGCAGTTACTCGGCGCCGGGTAACACCGGGGAGCTGTTTTTT; CDR3: CASSYSAPGNTGELFF
J: TRBJ2-3; size: NA; D: NA; V: TRBV28; DNA: TGTGCCAGCAGTGGTGCGGGCCTAGGGGTTGATACGCAGTATTTT; CDR3: CASSGAGLGVDTQYF
J: TRBJ2-1; size: few; D: NA; V: TRBV7-3; DNA: TGTGCCAGCAGCTTAGGGCCCAGTCCTCCCAATGAGCAGTTCTTC; CDR3: CASSLGPSPPNEQFF
J: TRBJ2-1; size: NA; D: NA; V: TRBV28; DNA: TGTGCCAGCAGTTCTCGACTAGTAAATGAGCAGTTCTTC; CDR3: CASSSRLVNEQFF
J: TRBJ2-5; size: NA; D: TRBD2; V: TRBV7-2; DNA: TGTGCCAGCAGCCCGGCCCCCCTAGCGGGCGAGACCCAGTACTTC; CDR3: CASSPAPLAGETQYF
J: TRBJ1-1; size: many; D: NA; V: TRBV7-2; DNA: TGTGCCAGCGGTGAGGGGAACACTGAAGCTTTCTTT; CDR3: CASGEGNTEAFF
J: TRBJ2-7; size: NA; D: TRBD2; V: TRBV4-1; DNA: TGCGCCAGCAGCCAAGGACTAGCGGGAGTAGTCGAGCAGTACTTC; CDR3: CASSQGLAGVVEQYF
J: TRBJ2-2; size: many; D: TRBD2; V: TRBV7-2; DNA: TGTGCCAGCAGCTTGGGACTAGCGGGAAAAACCCCTAACACCGGGGAGCTGTTTTTT; CDR3: CASSLGLAGKTPNTGELFF
J: TRBJ1-5; size: few; D: TRBD1; V: TRBV12-3/TRBV12-4; DNA: TGTGCCAGCAGTCCCGGGACAGGGATGAATCAGCCCCAGCATTTT; CDR3: CASSPGTGMNQPQHF
J: TRBJ1-3; size: few; D: TRBD1; V: TRBV5-4; DNA: TGTGCCAGCAGCGTACAGGGGGAACTCTCTGGAAACACCATATATTTT; CDR3: CASSVQGELSGNTIYF
J: TRBJ2-1; size: NA; D: TRBD2; V: TRBV5-3; DNA: TGTGCCAGCAGCCCTACTAGCGGGAGGGCCAGTGAGCAGTTCTTC; CDR3: CASSPTSGRASEQFF
J: TRBJ2-2; size: few; D: NA; V: TRBV7-2; DNA: TGTGCCAGCAGCTTAGGGGCATACACCGGGGAGCTGTTTTTT; CDR3: CASSLGAYTGELFF
J: TRBJ2-1; size: NA; D: NA; V: TRBV7-3; DNA: TGTGCCAGCAGCCCTCGGGACTTCGATGTCAATGAGCAGTTCTTC; CDR3: CASSPRDFDVNEQFF
J: TRBJ2-1; size: NA; D: NA; V: TRBV7-2; DNA: TGTGCCAGCAGCCCGGACCAGGGGCGGTACAATGAGCAGTTCTTC; CDR3: CASSPDQGRYNEQFF
J: TRBJ2-1; size: few; D: TRBD2; V: TRBV28; DNA: TGTGCCAGCAGTCCCTCGGGACTAGCGGGAGCGTCCTACAATGAGCAGTTCTTC; CDR3: CASSPSGLAGASYNEQFF
J: TRBJ2-5; size: few; D: NA; V: TRBV12-3/TRBV12-4; DNA: TGTGCCAGCAGTTGGGGCCCGGAGACCCAGTACTTC; CDR3: CASSWGPETQYF
J: TRBJ2-1; size: many; D: TRBD2; V: TRBV7-2; DNA: TGTGCCAGCAGCCCCGGACTTACGGGAGGGCATGAGCAGTTCTTC; CDR3: CASSPGLTGGHEQFF
J: TRBJ2-3; size: many; D: NA; V: TRBV7-8; DNA: TGTGCCAGCAGCTTAAACGGCCAGCGCACAGATACGCAGTATTTT; CDR3: CASSLNGQRTDTQYF
J: TRBJ2-1; size: few; D: NA; V: TRBV7-9; DNA: TGTGCCAGCAGCCCACCCCAGCTGCTATCCTACAATGAGCAGTTCTTC; CDR3: CASSPPQLLSYNEQFF
J: TRBJ2-5; size: many; D: TRBD2; V: TRBV7-2; DNA: TGTGCCAGCAGCCTCATAGCGGGAGCCCCGGAGACCCAGTACTTC; CDR3: CASSLIAGAPETQYF
J: TRBJ2-3; size: few; D: TRBD1; V: TRBV7-6; DNA: TGTGCCAGCAGCTCAATGGACAGGACTAGCACAGATACGCAGTATTTT; CDR3: CASSSMDRTSTDTQYF
J: TRBJ1-2; size: few; D: TRBD1; V: TRBV19; DNA: TGTGCCACTAGTGGGCCCATTTTGGGACAGGGGTTTAACTATGGCTACACCTTC; CDR3: CATSGPILGQGFNYGYTF
J: TRBJ1-2; size: few; D: NA; V: TRBV5-6; DNA: TGTGCCAGCACCTATGGGAGGGTCCCTGGCTACACCTTC; CDR3: CASTYGRVPGYTF
J: TRBJ1-4; size: NA; D: TRBD1; V: TRBV11-2; DNA: TGTGCCAGCAGCGACAGGGCTAATGAAAAACTGTTTTTT; CDR3: CASSDRANEKLFF
J: TRBJ1-4; size: NA; D: NA; V: TRBV10-2; DNA: TGCGCCAGCCCGTCCGAGAAGGACACCGAGAAAGGGGTAGATGAAAAACTGTTTTTT; CDR3: CASPSEKDTEKGVDEKLFF
J: TRBJ1-1; size: few; D: NA; V: TRBV25-1; DNA: TGTGCCAGCGCGACACCTATTGAAACTGAAGCTTTCTTT; CDR3: CASATPIETEAFF
J: TRBJ2-3; size: NA; D: NA; V: TRBV7-2; DNA: TGTGCCAGCACCCTAGCGCTTAGCACAGATACGCAGTATTTT; CDR3: CASTLALSTDTQYF
J: TRBJ1-2; size: NA; D: NA; V: TRBV20-1; DNA: TGCAGTGCTAGATTGACCGGCGGTAACTATGGCTACACCTTC; CDR3: CSARLTGGNYGYTF
J: TRBJ2-3; size: few; D: TRBD2; V: TRBV7-2; DNA: TGTGCCAGCAGCCCAAGGGACTACCCCACAGATACGCAGTATTTT; CDR3: CASSPRDYPTDTQYF
J: TRBJ2-3; size: NA; D: NA; V: TRBV7-2; DNA: TGTGCCAGCAGCTTAGGAGTATTTCTCAGCACAGATACGCAGTATTTT; CDR3: CASSLGVFLSTDTQYF
J: TRBJ2-2; size: NA; D: NA; V: TRBV7-2; DNA: TGTGCCAGCGCTGCTCGGACTATAGCTTTATCGAAGCTGTTTTTT; CDR3: CASAARTIALSKLFF
J: TRBJ2-5; size: NA; D: NA; V: TRBV7-3; DNA: TGTGCCAGCAGCCCTCGTGTTGGTGGAAGTCGAGAGACCCAGTACTTC; CDR3: CASSPRVGGSRETQYF
J: TRBJ1-2; size: NA; D: NA; V: TRBV12-3/TRBV12-4; DNA: TGTGCCAGCAGTCCCTCGCGAGTCCCGGAAGGTGGTGGCTACACCTTC; CDR3: CASSPSRVPEGGGYTF
J: TRBJ1-1; size: NA; D: NA; V: TRBV11-2; DNA: TGTGCCAGCTGCACGCTCAACACTGAAGCTTTCTTT; CDR3: CASCTLNTEAFF
J: TRBJ2-7; size: once; D: TRBD2; V: TRBV7-9; DNA: TGTGCCAGCAGCTTAGTAGTGGGAGCGAGCGGGAGTGCCTACGAGCAGTACTTC; CDR3: CASSLVVGASGSAYEQYF
J: TRBJ2-1; size: NA; D: TRBD2; V: TRBV6-6; DNA: TGTGCCAGCAGACCGGAGGGAGCGGGAGGTTACAATGAGCAGTTCTTC; CDR3: CASRPEGAGGYNEQFF
J: TRBJ1-5; size: many; D: NA; V: TRBV7-2; DNA: TGTGCCAGCAGCTTAGACAGGCACAATCAGCCCCAGCATTTT; CDR3: CASSLDRHNQPQHF
J: TRBJ1-5; size: NA; D: NA; V: TRBV19; DNA: TGTGCCAGTAGTACATTAAGGCAGGGGCTACAGCCCCAGCATTTT; CDR3: CASSTLRQGLQPQHF
J: TRBJ1-4; size: few; D: TRBD1; V: TRBV7-2; DNA: TGTGCCAGCAGCTTAGTAGGGGGCCAGCTACCTAATGAAAAACTGTTTTTT; CDR3: CASSLVGGQLPNEKLFF
J: TRBJ2-5; size: NA; D: NA; V: TRBV6-1; DNA: TGTGCCAGCAGTGGACCCGGGAGAAGGGAGACCCAGTACTTC; CDR3: CASSGPGRRETQYF
J: TRBJ2-7; size: NA; D: NA; V: TRBV4-1; DNA: TGCGCCAGCAGCGTCCAAGGGGGTCCGGCTAAGCAGTACTTC; CDR3: CASSVQGGPAKQYF
J: TRBJ2-7; size: NA; D: NA; V: TRBV29-1; DNA: TGCAGCGTTGAGGACAGTAAGTCCTACGAGCAGTACTTC; CDR3: CSVEDSKSYEQYF
J: TRBJ1-5; size: few; D: NA; V: TRBV12-3/TRBV12-4; DNA: TGTGCCAGCAGTCCCCGAGGTACGGAGGTCAGCCAGCATTTT; CDR3: CASSPRGTEVSQHF
J: TRBJ1-3; size: NA; D: NA; V: TRBV12-3/TRBV12-4; DNA: TGTGCCAGCAGTTTTTACGGAAACACCATATATTTT; CDR3: CASSFYGNTIYF
J: TRBJ2-7; size: few; D: TRBD2; V: TRBV29-1; DNA: TGCAGCGTTGTCCCGGGAGGAGTGAGGTACGAGCAGTACTTC; CDR3: CSVVPGGVRYEQYF
J: TRBJ2-3; size: NA; D: TRBD2; V: TRBV24-1; DNA: TGTGCCACCAGTGATTTAACTAGCGGGAGGGCCAAAGCGGATACGCAGTATTTT; CDR3: CATSDLTSGRAKADTQYF
J: TRBJ2-5; size: few; D: NA; V: TRBV7-2; DNA: TGTGCCAGCAGTTTTACAGGGATCCAAGAGACCCAGTACTTC; CDR3: CASSFTGIQETQYF
J: TRBJ2-5; size: few; D: NA; V: TRBV5-1; DNA: TGCGCCAGCAGCTTGGTGGTGGAAGAGACCCAGTACTTC; CDR3: CASSLVVEETQYF
J: TRBJ1-2; size: NA; D: NA; V: TRBV4-1; DNA: TGTGCCAGCAGCCAAGACCGGGCTTTCAGCTACACCTTC; CDR3: CASSQDRAFSYTF
J: TRBJ2-7; size: many; D: NA; V: TRBV7-8; DNA: TGTGCCAGCAGCTTTCTGGACGGAACCTACGAGCAGTACTTC; CDR3: CASSFLDGTYEQYF
J: TRBJ2-1; size: NA; D: TRBD1; V: TRBV7-6; DNA: TGTGCCAGCAGCCTTCCGGACAGGGCCCCATACAATGAGCAGTTCTTC; CDR3: CASSLPDRAPYNEQFF
J: TRBJ2-1; size: few; D: NA; V: TRBV7-2; DNA: TGTGCCAGCAGCTTCGGGGGGCAGATCTTTGAGCAGTTCTTC; CDR3: CASSFGGQIFEQFF